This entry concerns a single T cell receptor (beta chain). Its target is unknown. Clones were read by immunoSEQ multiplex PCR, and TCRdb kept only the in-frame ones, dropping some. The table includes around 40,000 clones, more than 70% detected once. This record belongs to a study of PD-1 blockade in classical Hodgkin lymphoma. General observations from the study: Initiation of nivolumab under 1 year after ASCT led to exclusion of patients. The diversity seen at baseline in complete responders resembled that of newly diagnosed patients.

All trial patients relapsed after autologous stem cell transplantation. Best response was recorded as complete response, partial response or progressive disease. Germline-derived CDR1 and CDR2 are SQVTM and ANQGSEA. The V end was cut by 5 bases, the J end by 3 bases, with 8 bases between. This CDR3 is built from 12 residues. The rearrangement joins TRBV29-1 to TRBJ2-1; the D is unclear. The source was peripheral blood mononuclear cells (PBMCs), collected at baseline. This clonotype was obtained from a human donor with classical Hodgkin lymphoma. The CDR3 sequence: CSVRTVYNEQFF. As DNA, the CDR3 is TGCAGCGTTAGGACGGTCTACAATGAGCAGTTCTTC.